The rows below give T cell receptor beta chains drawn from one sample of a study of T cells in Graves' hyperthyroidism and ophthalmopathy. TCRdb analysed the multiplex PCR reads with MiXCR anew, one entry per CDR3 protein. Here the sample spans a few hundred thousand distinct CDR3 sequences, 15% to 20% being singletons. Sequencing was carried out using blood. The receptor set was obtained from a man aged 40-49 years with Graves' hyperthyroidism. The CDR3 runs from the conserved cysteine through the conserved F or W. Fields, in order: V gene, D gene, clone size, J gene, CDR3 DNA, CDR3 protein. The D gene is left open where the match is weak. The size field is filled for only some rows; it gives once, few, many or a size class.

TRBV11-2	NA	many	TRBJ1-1	TGTGCCAGCATCGGACGATCCACTGAAGCTTTCTTT	CASIGRSTEAFF
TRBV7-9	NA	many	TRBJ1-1	TGTGCCAGCAGCTTATCCGGGCAGGACACTGAAGCTTTCTTT	CASSLSGQDTEAFF
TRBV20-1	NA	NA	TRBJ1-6	TGCAGTGCTTCCCGACAGGTGACTATGAATAATTCACCCCTCCACTTT	CSASRQVTMNNSPLHF
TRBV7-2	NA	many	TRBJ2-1	TGTGCCAGCAGCTTAGTGTGGGGTTCCTACAATGAGCAGTTCTTC	CASSLVWGSYNEQFF
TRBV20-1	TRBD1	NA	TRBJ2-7	TGCAGTGCCAGCCACCGGGACAGCTCCTACGAGCAGTACTTC	CSASHRDSSYEQYF
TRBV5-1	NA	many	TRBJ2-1	TGCGCCAGCAGCTCCAATCAGGATGAGCAGTTCTTC	CASSSNQDEQFF
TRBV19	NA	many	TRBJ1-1	TGTGCCAGTACTTCCGGGCTTACTACAATAATTGAAGCTTTCTTT	CASTSGLTTIIEAFF
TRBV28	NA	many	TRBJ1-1	TGTGCCAGCAGTAGTCCGACAGGAATGAACACTGAAGCTTTCTTT	CASSSPTGMNTEAFF
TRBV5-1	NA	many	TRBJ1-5	TGCGCCAGCAGCTTGGATGTGCGACAGCCCCAGCATTTT	CASSLDVRQPQHF
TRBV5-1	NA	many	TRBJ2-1	TGCGCCAGCAGCTTCCGCAAAGACAATGAGCAGTTCTTC	CASSFRKDNEQFF
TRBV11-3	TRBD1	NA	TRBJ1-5	TGTGCCAGCAGCTTGGGGACAGCCCTGGGAAAGCCCCAGCATTTT	CASSLGTALGKPQHF
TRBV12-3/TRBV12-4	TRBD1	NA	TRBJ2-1	TGTGCCAGCAGTTTAGCAGCGACAGGGTCCTACAATGAGCAGTTCTTC	CASSLAATGSYNEQFF
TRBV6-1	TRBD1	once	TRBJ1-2	TGTGCCAGCAGTCCCCGGACAGGGGGGGACTATGGCTACACCTTC	CASSPRTGGDYGYTF
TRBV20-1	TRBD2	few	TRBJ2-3	TGCAGTGCTCCTCCAAGGACTAGCGGGACAGATACGCAGTATTTT	CSAPPRTSGTDTQYF
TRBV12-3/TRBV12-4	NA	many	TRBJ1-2	TGTGCCAGCAGTTTACTCACAGGGTACGACTACACCTTC	CASSLLTGYDYTF
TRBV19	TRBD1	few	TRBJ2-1	TGTGCCAGCGGACAGGGGGACGTCAATGAGCAGTTCTTC	CASGQGDVNEQFF
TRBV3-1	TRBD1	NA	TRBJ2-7	TGTGCCAGCAGCAACCGGGACAGGGCGGACGAGCAGTACTTC	CASSNRDRADEQYF
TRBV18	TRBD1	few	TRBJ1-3	TGTGCCAGCTCCTCGGGACAGCGTGGAAACACCATATATTTT	CASSSGQRGNTIYF
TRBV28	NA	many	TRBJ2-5	TGTGCCAGCAGCAAACAGGACCAAGAGACCCAGTACTTC	CASSKQDQETQYF
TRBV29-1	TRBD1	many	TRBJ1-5	TGCAGCGTTTTGACAGGGACGAGTCAGCCCCAGCATTTT	CSVLTGTSQPQHF
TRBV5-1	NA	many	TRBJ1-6	TGCGCCAGCAGCGCGGATATGAACAATTCACCCCTCCACTTT	CASSADMNNSPLHF
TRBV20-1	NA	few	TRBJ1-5	TGCAGTGCTAGCAAGGATTATCAGCCCCAGCATTTT	CSASKDYQPQHF
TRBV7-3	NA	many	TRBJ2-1	TGTGCCAGCAGCTTAACGGGTGGCGCCCACAATGAGCAGTTCTTC	CASSLTGGAHNEQFF
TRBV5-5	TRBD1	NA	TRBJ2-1	TGTACCAGCAGCTTGTGGACAGGGCTCGATGGTGATGAGCAGTTCTTC	CTSSLWTGLDGDEQFF
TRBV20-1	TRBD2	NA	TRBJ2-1	TGCAGTGCGAGCGGGGGCATCGGCTCCTACAATGAGCAGTTCTTC	CSASGGIGSYNEQFF
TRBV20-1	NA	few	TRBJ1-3	TGCAGTGCTGACGACAGGAGCTCTGGAAACACCATATATTTT	CSADDRSSGNTIYF
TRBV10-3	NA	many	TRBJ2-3	TGTGCCATCAGTGAGTCGACCGGTAATACAGATACGCAGTATTTT	CAISESTGNTDTQYF
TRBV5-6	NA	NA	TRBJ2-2	TGTGCCAGCAGCCCCGGGGTAGCGGTCTGGGAGCTGTTTTTT	CASSPGVAVWELFF
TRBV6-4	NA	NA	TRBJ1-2	TGTGCCAGCAGTGACTCGTCGGGATCCAACTATGGCTACACCTTC	CASSDSSGSNYGYTF
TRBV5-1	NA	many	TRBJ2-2	TGCGCCAGCAGCTTCGCCCCCACAACCACAGCCGGGGAGCTGTTTTTT	CASSFAPTTTAGELFF
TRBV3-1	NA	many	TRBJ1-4	TGTGCCAGCAGTCGCGGGGAAAAACTGTTTTTT	CASSRGEKLFF
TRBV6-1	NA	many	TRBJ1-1	TGTGCCAGCAGGTACGACAGGAGTGAAGCTTTCTTT	CASRYDRSEAFF
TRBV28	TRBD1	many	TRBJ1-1	TGTGCCAGCAGTCCTTGGACAGGGGTTGGCACTGAAGCTTTCTTT	CASSPWTGVGTEAFF
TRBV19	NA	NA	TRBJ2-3	TGTGCCAGTAGTATAGATGGGGGGAGGACAGATACGCAGTATTTT	CASSIDGGRTDTQYF
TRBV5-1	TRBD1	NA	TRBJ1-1	TGCGCCAGCAGCCCAGCAGGGGGTGTGTACACTGAAGCTTTCTTT	CASSPAGGVYTEAFF
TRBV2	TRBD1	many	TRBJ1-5	TGTGCCAGCAGTCCCGGGACAGGAGACTATAGCAATCAGCCCCAGCATTTT	CASSPGTGDYSNQPQHF
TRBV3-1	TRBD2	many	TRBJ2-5	TGTGCCAGCAGCCAAGATTTCCTAGCGGGGAGTCGGAAGACCCAGTACTTC	CASSQDFLAGSRKTQYF
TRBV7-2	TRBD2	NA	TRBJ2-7	TGTGCCAGCAGACGGACTAGCGGATACGAGCAGTACTTC	CASRRTSGYEQYF
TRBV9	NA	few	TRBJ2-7	TGTGCCAGCAGCGTAGCCCCGACAGGCGCCTACGAGCAGTACTTC	CASSVAPTGAYEQYF
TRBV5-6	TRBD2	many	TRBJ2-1	TGTGCCAGCAGCTCACTAGCGGGGGACTCCTACAATGAGCAGTTCTTC	CASSSLAGDSYNEQFF
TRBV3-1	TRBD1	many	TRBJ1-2	TGTGCCAGCAGCCCCCGGACAGGGGGCGGTGGCGGCTACACCTTC	CASSPRTGGGGGYTF
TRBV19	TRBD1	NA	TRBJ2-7	TGTGCCAGTTGCCCGTCGGCGACAGGGACCTACGAGCAGTACTTC	CASCPSATGTYEQYF
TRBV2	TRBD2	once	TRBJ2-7	TGTGCCAGCAGTGAAACGCTAGCGGGTGTATACGAGCAGTACTTC	CASSETLAGVYEQYF
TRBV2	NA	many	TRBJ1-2	TGTGCCAGCAGTGAACGAAGGGCAACGATAGGCGGGAATGGCTACACCTTC	CASSERRATIGGNGYTF
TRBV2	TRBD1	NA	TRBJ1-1	TGTGCCAGCAGTCAACAGGGGTACACTGAAGCTTTCTTT	CASSQQGYTEAFF
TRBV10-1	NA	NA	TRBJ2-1	TGCGCCAGCAGTTACGTAATTGGGGGGAGGCACAATGAGCAGTTCTTC	CASSYVIGGRHNEQFF
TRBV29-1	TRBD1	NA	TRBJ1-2	TGCAGCGTTGGCGCGGGACAGGGGGCTAACTATGGCTACACCTTC	CSVGAGQGANYGYTF
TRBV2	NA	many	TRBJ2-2	TGTGCCAGCAACGGACTAAAGAACACCGGGGAGCTGTTTTTT	CASNGLKNTGELFF